Listed below are T cell receptor beta chains from one sample, sequenced in a study of OX40 agonist ivuxolimab in advanced cancers. Using immunoSEQ multiplex PCR, the repertoire was profiled, and TCRdb retains in-frame clones only, with some absent. The data show some 75,000 clones, roughly 90% seen once. Specimen: CD4+ or CD8+ T cells sorted from blood, collected in a trial of the OX40 agonist ivuxolimab. The receptor source for this set is an adult with an advanced solid tumor such as melanoma, head and neck, liver or kidney cancer. CDR3s include the opening cysteine and the closing phenylalanine or tryptophan. Fields, in order: clone size, J gene, V gene, D gene, CDR3 protein, CDR3 DNA. D genes are given only for firm matches. Clone sizes are given selectively: once, few, many, or a class where the clone is expanded.

few	TRBJ2-5	TRBV7-2	TRBD1	CASRSPGQGRETQYF	TGTGCCAGCAGATCACCGGGACAGGGGAGAGAGACCCAGTACTTC
once	TRBJ2-5	TRBV5-1	TRBD2	CASSFGGGGRETQYF	TGCGCCAGCAGCTTCGGCGGGGGGGGTCGAGAGACCCAGTACTTC
-	TRBJ1-2	TRBV25-1	-	CASSGEVQAYGYTF	TGTGCCAGCAGCGGCGAGGTACAGGCCTATGGCTACACCTTC
-	TRBJ1-4	TRBV5-1	-	CASSPGEIGSPLFF	TGCGCCAGCAGCCCGGGAGAAATTGGTTCCCCTTTGTTTTTT
-	TRBJ2-5	TRBV7-9	-	CASSMRITETQYF	TGTGCCAGCAGCATGAGGATTACAGAGACCCAGTACTTC
-	TRBJ1-1	TRBV6-5	TRBD1	CASSQTTGAAFF	TGTGCCAGCAGTCAAACCACAGGGGCGGCTTTCTTT
once	TRBJ1-2	TRBV25-1	TRBD1	CASSDLGQGRLYGYTF	TGTGCCAGCAGTGACTTAGGACAGGGCCGCCTCTATGGCTACACCTTC
once	TRBJ2-3	TRBV9	TRBD2	CASSPRTSRGTDTQYF	TGTGCCAGCAGCCCCCGGACTAGTCGTGGCACAGATACGCAGTATTTT
-	TRBJ1-2	TRBV10-3	-	CAISEPRANYGYTF	TGTGCCATCAGTGAGCCAAGAGCTAACTATGGCTACACCTTC
-	TRBJ2-7	TRBV19	-	CASSIDEVGAEQYF	TGTGCCAGTAGTATAGACGAGGTGGGGGCCGAGCAGTACTTC
-	TRBJ2-1	TRBV9	TRBD2	CASSTPSTSGSASYNEQFF	TGTGCCAGCAGCACCCCTTCGACTAGCGGGAGCGCCTCCTACAATGAGCAGTTCTTC
-	TRBJ1-5	TRBV6-1	TRBD1	CASSEASGGLWQPQHF	TGTGCCAGCAGTGAAGCGTCAGGGGGTTTGTGGCAGCCCCAGCATTTT
-	TRBJ1-1	TRBV29-1	-	CSVGKGRANTEAFF	TGCAGCGTTGGAAAGGGCAGGGCGAACACTGAAGCTTTCTTT
-	TRBJ1-5	TRBV7-9	TRBD1	CASSFGQEQPQHF	TGTGCCAGCAGCTTTGGACAGGAGCAGCCCCAGCATTTT
-	TRBJ1-5	TRBV10-1	TRBD1	CASSPGTGTGNQPQHF	TGCGCCAGCAGTCCCGGGACAGGGACGGGCAATCAGCCCCAGCATTTT
-	TRBJ2-7	TRBV25-1	TRBD1	CASSLGGTGSYEQYF	TGTGCCAGCAGTTTGGGTGGGACAGGGTCCTACGAGCAGTACTTC
-	TRBJ2-7	TRBV7-2	-	CASSLGRAGINEQYF	TGTGCCAGCAGCTTAGGTCGGGCGGGAATCAACGAGCAGTACTTC
-	TRBJ2-5	TRBV6-1	-	CASRVQETQYF	TGTGCCAGCAGGGTTCAAGAGACCCAGTACTTC
once	TRBJ1-2	TRBV6-5	-	CASRERQGIDGYTF	TGTGCCAGCCGCGAGCGGCAGGGAATCGATGGCTACACCTTC
-	TRBJ2-2	TRBV5-1	-	CASSSRGGSGNTGELFF	TGCGCCAGCAGCTCCAGAGGCGGTAGCGGGAACACCGGGGAGCTGTTTTTT
few	TRBJ1-6	TRBV4-1	-	CASSQVWTASNSPLHF	TGCGCCAGCAGCCAAGTGTGGACAGCCAGTAATTCACCCCTCCACTTT
few	TRBJ1-1	TRBV29-1	TRBD1	CSVERDSQWDTEAFF	TGCAGCGTTGAACGGGACAGCCAGTGGGACACTGAAGCTTTCTTT
-	TRBJ2-1	TRBV11-2	-	CASSLRQGYNEQFF	TGTGCCAGCAGCTTAAGGCAGGGGTACAATGAGCAGTTCTTC
-	TRBJ2-2	TRBV27	-	CASRRVSNTGELFF	TGTGCCAGCAGGAGGGTGTCGAACACCGGGGAGCTGTTTTTT
-	TRBJ1-2	TRBV19	-	CASIDLGGYTF	TGTGCCAGTATCGACTTGGGAGGCTACACCTTC
-	TRBJ1-2	TRBV10-2	-	CASRVAPTANYGYTF	TGCGCCAGCAGAGTGGCCCCGACTGCAAACTATGGCTACACCTTC
-	TRBJ1-2	TRBV25-1	TRBD1	CASSLGGFGYTF	TGTGCCAGCAGTCTAGGGGGCTTTGGCTACACCTTC
-	TRBJ2-3	TRBV4-1	-	CASSQDGDGKTDTQYF	TGCGCCAGCAGCCAAGACGGTGACGGGAAAACAGATACGCAGTATTTT
-	TRBJ1-6	TRBV6-6	-	CASRTGGSPLHF	TGTGCCAGCAGGACGGGGGGTTCACCCCTCCACTTT